This T cell receptor beta chain was identified in a study of shared clonotypes between healthy human individuals (dated by TCRdb to 2019 to 2021). With regard to the full study: Two women and a few men aged 18 to 49 years were included in the cohort. For each donor, CD4 naive and CD4 memory were each run on three plates, CD8 naive on two plates, and CD8 memory on one plate. The study deeply sequenced blood TCR repertoires of about 5 healthy adults to estimate repertoire size and the extent of clonotype sharing between individuals. To increase sequencing depth and limit assay-specific biases, TCR repertoire library preparation and sequencing were carried out by different laboratories using diverse techniques. Per donor, leukapheresis produced somewhere between about 0.8 and 9.5 billion PBMCs.

The full study reports these points: Naive subsets generally had larger estimated clonotype richness than memory subsets did. The genetic and exposure-history diversity represented was limited by the small number of donors. Around 5% of naive CD4, 3% to 3.5% of naive CD8, roughly 2.4% of memory CD4, and 0.4% of memory CD8 clonotypes were shared across several donors. Compared with non-shared clonotypes, clonotypes shared by all four sorted-subset donors had higher generation probabilities. Only blood was sampled, and tissue TCR repertoires likely differ from those in blood. Pairwise subsampling led to the expectation that sequencing depth would affect the degree of clonotype sharing among donors. Incomplete sequencing was indicated by rarefaction of sorted-subset datasets, despite the large sequencing depth.

For the CD8 naive samples, CD45RO-negative cells were positively selected for CCR7, yielding a CD45RA+CCR7+ population from which TemRA cells were excluded. Healthy HIV-negative adults with no recently reported acute infections or vaccinations were included as donors. Only Caucasian adults living in Nashville, Tennessee, USA were represented among the donors. After blood collection by leukapheresis, PBMCs were isolated using Ficoll-Histopaque density gradient centrifugation and then cryopreserved in the vapor phase of liquid nitrogen. Purity and quantity of every magnetically sorted T cell population were checked by analytical flow cytometry. Genomic DNA was isolated from every sorted fraction and measured by UV absorbance on a Nanodrop 2000c. With respect to this clone: The clone's antigen remains unknown. Nothing much larger sits one base from this clone, and base qualities are not available.

The CDR3 holds 15 amino acids from the cysteine to the phenylalanine. Only the CDR3 part of the read is kept: 45 bases, read in frame from the first base. V is shortened by 5 bases, J by 0 bases, and the region joining them spans 13 bases. Taken from the germline V gene, the CDR1 and CDR2 loops are SQVTM and ANQGSEA. TCR CDR3 regions were amplified from genomic DNA by multiplex PCR using the deep immunoSEQ assay. Genomic DNA extracted from each cell subset was distributed evenly over all wells of several immunoSEQ 96-well plates, and each plate served as one replicate. For sorted subsets, around 200 ng genomic DNA, equal to 30,000 or so T cell genomes, was loaded into each replicate PCR. Purified libraries were measured with a Qubit 3.0 fluorometer, size-checked on a Bioanalyzer 2100, and measured again with the KAPA Library Quantification kit. A separate single-read 150-cycle Illumina NextSeq 550 flow cell was used to sequence each immunoSEQ 96-well plate. As for the authors' bioinformatics: Because only junctional sequences without quality scores were contained in the immunoSEQ output, filtering matching that applied to full-length reads could not be performed. Sequences were annotated with PyIR, a Python wrapper for IgBLAST v1.9, using IMGT germline references to assign V/J genes and CDR3. Reads with weak V/J assignments (E-value above 1e-6), missing CDR3, stop codons, out-of-frame junctions, or ambiguous translated residues were removed. V3J clonotypes were defined by identical inferred V gene, J gene, and CDR3 amino acid sequence. Percentage overlap between repertoires was computed as shared unique clonotypes divided by the size of the smaller repertoire. Repertoire richness was assessed with RTK rarefaction, the Chao1 estimator, and Recon v2.1 estimates of unobserved clonotypes. Generation probabilities for all TCRbeta clonotypes obtained by the gDNA method from four donors were computed using OLGA. In TCRdb, the immuneACCESS table is reduced to in-frame sequences with V and J assigned. These tables do not hold every clone; where another copy was compared, an unresolved V gene accounts for under half, and the others remain unexplained. D and trimming come from the DNA, and the V and J calls and clone size come from that table. For this sample there are over 800,000 clones; over 90% appear just once. Jointly, the top ten make up 24% of the sample.

Input material: naive CD8+ T cells sorted from blood. The cell subset or site label corresponds to: CD45RA+CCR7+. This sequence was found in a man under 40 in good health. The sequence links TRBV29-1 to TRBJ2-2; the D gene assignment is perhaps TRBD1 or TRBD2, with each matching 5 bases. CDR3 reads: CSVSRQGANTGELFF. The bases are TGCAGCGTTTCCCGCCAGGGAGCGAACACCGGGGAGCTGTTTTTT.